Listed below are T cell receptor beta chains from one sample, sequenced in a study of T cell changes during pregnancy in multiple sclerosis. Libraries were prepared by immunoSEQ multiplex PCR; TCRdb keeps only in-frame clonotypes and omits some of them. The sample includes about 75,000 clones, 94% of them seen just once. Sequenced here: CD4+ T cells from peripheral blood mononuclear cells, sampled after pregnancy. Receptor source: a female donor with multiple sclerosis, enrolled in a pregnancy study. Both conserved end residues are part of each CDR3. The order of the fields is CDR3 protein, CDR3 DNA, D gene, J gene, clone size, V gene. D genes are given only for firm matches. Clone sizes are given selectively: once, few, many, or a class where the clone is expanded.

cdr3_aa: CASSLGQLAYEQYF
cdr3_nt: TGTGCCAGCAGCTTGGGCCAGCTAGCCTACGAGCAGTACTTC
d_call: -
j_call: TRBJ2-7
clone_size: -
v_call: TRBV5-6

cdr3_aa: CASSQDRHGLSTDTQYF
cdr3_nt: TGCGCCAGCAGCCAAGATAGACACGGACTAAGCACAGATACGCAGTATTTT
d_call: -
j_call: TRBJ2-3
clone_size: -
v_call: TRBV4-3

cdr3_aa: CASSQGVGGTNTGELFF
cdr3_nt: TGTGCCAGCAGCCAAGGGGTAGGCGGGACCAACACCGGGGAGCTGTTTTTT
d_call: -
j_call: TRBJ2-2
clone_size: -
v_call: TRBV4-2

cdr3_aa: CATSRGGGQFPSGANVLTF
cdr3_nt: TGTGCCACCAGCAGAGGGGGGGGGCAGTTCCCCTCTGGGGCCAACGTCCTGACTTTC
d_call: -
j_call: TRBJ2-6
clone_size: -
v_call: TRBV15

cdr3_aa: CASSYGPGISSYEQYF
cdr3_nt: TGTGCCAGCAGTTACGGGCCAGGGATAAGCTCCTACGAGCAGTACTTC
d_call: -
j_call: TRBJ2-7
clone_size: -
v_call: TRBV6-5

cdr3_aa: CATKTVSGANVLTF
cdr3_nt: TGTGCCACCAAAACAGTCTCTGGGGCCAACGTCCTGACTTTC
d_call: -
j_call: TRBJ2-6
clone_size: -
v_call: TRBV15

cdr3_aa: CAWARDRVDTEAFF
cdr3_nt: TGTGCCTGGGCACGGGACAGGGTGGACACTGAAGCTTTCTTT
d_call: TRBD1
j_call: TRBJ1-1
clone_size: -
v_call: TRBV30

cdr3_aa: CASTDRGRDYGYTF
cdr3_nt: TGCGCCAGCACGGACAGGGGGCGAGACTATGGCTACACCTTC
d_call: TRBD1
j_call: TRBJ1-2
clone_size: once
v_call: TRBV5-1

cdr3_aa: CASSSLAGVGNEQFF
cdr3_nt: TGTGCCAGCAGTTCGCTAGCGGGAGTCGGAAATGAGCAGTTCTTC
d_call: TRBD2
j_call: TRBJ2-1
clone_size: -
v_call: TRBV27

cdr3_aa: CASSSSGGAGNTIYF
cdr3_nt: TGTGCCAGCAGTTCCTCCGGGGGGGCTGGAAACACCATATATTTT
d_call: -
j_call: TRBJ1-3
clone_size: -
v_call: TRBV2

cdr3_aa: CASSYLGAGGQNEQFF
cdr3_nt: TGTGCCAGCAGTTACTTGGGGGCGGGAGGGCAGAATGAGCAGTTCTTC
d_call: TRBD2
j_call: TRBJ2-1
clone_size: once
v_call: TRBV6-6

cdr3_aa: CASSALAGGYSGANVLTF
cdr3_nt: TGTGCCAGCAGTGCTCTAGCGGGCGGGTACTCTGGGGCCAACGTCCTGACTTTC
d_call: TRBD2
j_call: TRBJ2-6
clone_size: many
v_call: TRBV6-1

cdr3_aa: CASSPLADNTGELFF
cdr3_nt: TGCGCCAGCAGCCCGCTAGCGGACAACACCGGGGAGCTGTTTTTT
d_call: TRBD2
j_call: TRBJ2-2
clone_size: -
v_call: TRBV5-1

cdr3_aa: CSVDTSGNNEQFF
cdr3_nt: TGCAGCGTTGATACTAGCGGAAACAATGAGCAGTTCTTC
d_call: TRBD2
j_call: TRBJ2-1
clone_size: -
v_call: TRBV29-1

cdr3_aa: CASSESGRRAYEQYF
cdr3_nt: TGTGCCAGCAGTGAATCGGGCAGGAGGGCCTACGAGCAGTACTTC
d_call: -
j_call: TRBJ2-7
clone_size: -
v_call: TRBV6-1

cdr3_aa: CASSSRTGVNQPQHF
cdr3_nt: TGTGCCAGCAGCTCCCGGACAGGGGTTAATCAGCCCCAGCATTTT
d_call: TRBD1
j_call: TRBJ1-5
clone_size: -
v_call: TRBV7-2

cdr3_aa: CASSISWTGYEAFF
cdr3_nt: TGCGCCAGCAGCATATCCTGGACAGGGTATGAAGCTTTCTTT
d_call: TRBD1
j_call: TRBJ1-1
clone_size: -
v_call: TRBV5-1

cdr3_aa: CASSQRTGTEAFF
cdr3_nt: TGCGCCAGCAGCCAACGGACAGGCACTGAAGCTTTCTTT
d_call: TRBD1
j_call: TRBJ1-1
clone_size: -
v_call: TRBV4-3

cdr3_aa: CASSPSPSYEQYF
cdr3_nt: TGTGCCAGCAGCCCAAGCCCTAGTTACGAGCAGTACTTC
d_call: -
j_call: TRBJ2-7
clone_size: -
v_call: TRBV5-4